This T cell receptor beta chain was recovered during a study of OX40 agonist ivuxolimab in advanced cancers. Measured with immunoSEQ multiplex PCR; TCRdb has only the in-frame clones, and not every one. Here the sample spans about 28,000 clones, approximately 84% being singletons. The sequencing used CD4+ or CD8+ T cells sorted from blood, collected in a trial of the OX40 agonist ivuxolimab. The receptor was derived from an adult with an advanced solid tumor such as melanoma, head and neck, liver or kidney cancer.

Here the CDR3 DNA reads TGCGCCAGCAGCCAATCCGCCTACGAGCAGTACTTC. This gives the protein CASSQSAYEQYF. The chain combines TRBV4-1 with TRBJ2-7; D remains unclear. The germline V gene encodes CDR1 MGHRA and CDR2 YSYEKL. The CDR3 extends over 12 amino acids. Trimming removed 2 bases at V and 2 bases at J, with 4 bases between.